Detailed here is one T cell receptor beta chain. Only in-frame clones appear in the TCRdb table, and some are missing; sequencing was by immunoSEQ multiplex PCR. This table has about 97,000 clones, around 85% appearing once. These data belong to a study of OX40 agonist ivuxolimab in advanced cancers. Whole-study context: Ivuxolimab, an agonistic anti-OX40 (CD134) antibody, was given to patients.

This CDR3 region has 16 residues. V was pared by 6 bases and J by 3 bases, with 11 bases of the junction left unmatched. In germline, CDR1 is SGHTA, CDR2 FQGNSA. V and J are TRBV7-2 and TRBJ1-1; TRBD1 agrees at 9 bases. The receptor comes from an adult with an advanced solid tumor such as melanoma, head and neck, liver or kidney cancer. This specimen consisted of CD4+ or CD8+ T cells sorted from blood, obtained in a trial of the OX40 agonist ivuxolimab. The CDR3 DNA follows: TGTGCCAGCAGGCGGGGACAGGGTATTGGGGACACTGAAGCTTTCTTT. The encoded protein is CASRRGQGIGDTEAFF.